The rows below give T cell receptor beta chains drawn from one sample of a study of glioma-infiltrating T cells. One entry per CDR3 protein results from TCRdb running MiXCR on the multiplex PCR reads. The data hold 90,000 to 110,000 distinct CDR3 sequences, with less than 30% observed a single time. The source material was glioma tissue, nonneoplastic brain tissue, or PBMCs (not recorded which). The source is a human donor with low-grade glioma or glioblastoma, undergoing nonglioma brain surgery, or in good health (not recorded which). Each CDR3 is given with its conserved first and last residue. A D gene is named only where the DNA matches it firmly. Some rows mark clone size as missing; the rest say once, few, many or name a class of expanded clone.

v_gene	j_gene	d_gene	abundance	CDR3aa	CDR3nt
TRBV5-1	TRBJ1-2	.	many	CASSLDGGLNGYTF	TGCGCCAGCAGCTTGGATGGGGGCTTGAATGGCTACACCTTC
TRBV6-2/TRBV6-3	TRBJ2-3	TRBD1	.	CASSYRDRVVDTQYF	TGTGCCAGCAGTTACCGGGACAGGGTCGTAGATACGCAGTATTTT
TRBV18	TRBJ1-5	.	many	CASSPGTGTGNQPQHF	TGTGCCAGCTCACCAGGAACGGGTACGGGCAATCAGCCCCAGCATTTT
TRBV7-2	TRBJ2-7	TRBD2	many	CASSLIGTSGRTHEQYF	TGTGCCAGCAGCTTAATTGGGACTAGCGGGAGGACCCACGAGCAGTACTTC
TRBV2	TRBJ2-1	.	many	CASSLQGGYNEQFF	TGTGCCAGCAGCCTACAGGGGGGGTACAATGAGCAGTTCTTC
TRBV11-2	TRBJ1-1	.	many	CASSVVPEREAFF	TGTGCCAGCAGCGTCGTCCCCGAGCGAGAAGCTTTCTTT
TRBV18	TRBJ1-5	.	many	CASSPDRSGNQPQHF	TGTGCCAGCTCACCTGACAGATCTGGCAATCAGCCCCAGCATTTT
TRBV6-1	TRBJ2-1	TRBD1	many	CASSVSSTGWSYNEQFF	TGTGCCAGCAGTGTTTCTTCGACAGGGTGGTCCTACAATGAGCAGTTCTTC
TRBV28	TRBJ2-1	.	.	CASSLRYTYNEQFF	TGTGCCAGCAGTTTACGCTACACCTACAATGAGCAGTTCTTC
TRBV27	TRBJ1-2	TRBD1	.	CASSRFGTGTGWYGYTF	TGTGCCAGCAGCCGATTCGGGACAGGGACGGGATGGTATGGCTACACCTTC
TRBV20-1	TRBJ2-7	TRBD1	many	CSASDLWTGSYEQYF	TGCAGTGCTAGCGACCTGTGGACAGGTTCCTACGAGCAGTACTTC
TRBV28	TRBJ1-5	.	many	CASSFEDSNQPQHF	TGTGCCAGCAGTTTCGAGGATAGCAATCAGCCCCAGCATTTT
TRBV2	TRBJ2-5	.	many	CASSEYRGVPQETQYF	TGTGCCAGCAGTGAATACCGGGGAGTTCCACAAGAGACCCAGTACTTC
TRBV6-2/TRBV6-3	TRBJ1-1	.	.	CSSSNGQTGDTEALF	TGTTCCAGCAGCAATGGACAAACCGGAGACACTGAAGCTCTCTTT
TRBV7-3	TRBJ2-7	.	many	CASSLTGGLDYEQYF	TGTGCCAGCAGCTTAACTGGGGGCTTGGACTACGAGCAGTACTTC
TRBV5-4	TRBJ1-2	TRBD1	many	CASSRDGQGDYGYTF	TGTGCCAGCAGCCGCGACGGACAGGGGGACTATGGCTACACCTTC
TRBV19	TRBJ2-3	TRBD2	many	CASSRLAGAVDTQYF	TGTGCCAGTAGTAGACTAGCGGGAGCTGTAGATACGCAGTATTTT
TRBV7-9	TRBJ2-3	TRBD1	many	CASSLGQGSTDTQYF	TGTGCCAGCAGCCTAGGACAGGGAAGCACAGATACGCAGTATTTT
TRBV30	TRBJ1-1	TRBD1	once	CAWSVGRGLETFF	TGTGCCTGGAGTGTAGGCAGGGGGCTGGAGACTTTCTTT
TRBV12-3/TRBV12-4	TRBJ1-1	.	many	CASSFSGLAEAFF	TGTGCCAGCAGTTTCTCAGGGTTGGCTGAAGCTTTCTTT
TRBV7-2	TRBJ2-7	.	many	CASSPGDFGSYEQYF	TGTGCCAGCAGCCCCGGGGACTTTGGCTCCTACGAGCAGTACTTC
TRBV11-1	TRBJ1-1	.	many	CASSTSLDREAFF	TGTGCCAGCAGCACGTCATTGGACCGGGAAGCTTTCTTT
TRBV7-2	TRBJ2-5	.	many	CASSFNRETQYF	TGTGCCAGCAGCTTTAACAGGGAGACCCAGTACTTC
TRBV4-2	TRBJ1-3	.	many	CASSQGKGTLGNTIYF	TGTGCCAGCAGCCAAGGAAAGGGTACTCTCGGAAACACCATATATTTT
TRBV6-6	TRBJ2-1	TRBD2	.	CASRPWTSDYNEQLF	TGTGCCAGCCGTCCCTGGACTAGCGACTACAATGAGCAGTTATTC
TRBV18	TRBJ2-4	.	few	CASSPGANIQYF	TGTGCCAGCTCACCAGGGGCGAACATTCAGTACTTC
TRBV7-3	TRBJ2-3	.	many	CASSSGSDTQYF	TGTGCCAGCAGCTCAGGGTCAGATACGCAGTATTTT
TRBV27	TRBJ1-2	TRBD1	.	CASSPPGQLLADYGYTF	TGTGCCAGCAGTCCTCCGGGACAGCTATTAGCTGACTATGGCTACACCTTC
TRBV10-3	TRBJ1-5	.	many	CAISSWESNQPQHF	TGTGCCATCAGTAGCTGGGAAAGCAATCAGCCCCAGCATTTT
TRBV6-2/TRBV6-3	TRBJ1-4	.	many	CASGGTAHNEKLFF	TGTGCCAGTGGAGGGACCGCTCATAATGAAAAACTGTTTTTT
TRBV19	TRBJ1-5	TRBD1	once	CASGIVTGSNTQPQHF	TGTGCCAGTGGTATAGTGACAGGGAGTAATACTCAGCCCCAGCATTTT
TRBV15	TRBJ2-1	TRBD2	many	CATSTLGEGYNEQFF	TGTGCCACCAGTACTCTGGGGGAGGGCTACAATGAGCAGTTCTTC
TRBV9	TRBJ1-5	.	many	CASSQGSSNQPQHF	TGTGCCAGTAGTCAGGGCTCATCCAATCAGCCCCAGCATTTT
TRBV24-1	TRBJ2-5	TRBD2	many	CATSDGTRRTQYF	TGTGCCACCAGTGACGGGACTAGGAGAACCCAGTACTTC
TRBV18	TRBJ1-5	.	few	CASSSDSGQPQHF	TGTGCCAGCTCATCGGACTCCGGTCAGCCCCAGCATTTT
TRBV6-1	TRBJ1-6	TRBD1	.	CASSTSGTGISPLHF	TGTGCCAGCAGTACCTCCGGGACAGGGATTTCACCCCTCCACTTT
TRBV10-3	TRBJ1-1	TRBD1	.	CAARTGGHTEAFF	TGTGCCGCCCGGACAGGGGGGCACACTGAGGCTTTCTTT
TRBV4-2	TRBJ1-2	TRBD1	many	CASSQGDSSQRGYTF	TGTGCCAGCAGCCAAGGGGACAGTTCACAGCGCGGCTACACCTTC
TRBV10-2	TRBJ1-1	.	many	CASSEGVYTEAFF	TGCGCCAGCAGTGAAGGTGTGTACACTGAAGCTTTCTTT
TRBV7-9	TRBJ2-7	.	.	CASSLRNLNYEQYF	TGTGCCAGCAGCTTACGGAACCTCAACTACGAGCAGTACTTC
TRBV16	TRBJ2-3	.	many	CASSQSRDSSQYF	TGTGCCAGCAGCCAATCTAGGGACTCCTCGCAGTATTTT
TRBV25-1	TRBJ1-2	.	many	CASSEYGRIGYGYTF	TGTGCCAGCAGTGAATATGGGAGGATCGGCTATGGCTACACCTTC
TRBV4-3	TRBJ2-7	.	.	CASSQDRGSYEQYF	TGCGCCAGCAGCCAAGACAGGGGATCCTACGAGCAGTACTTC
TRBV28	TRBJ1-1	.	many	CASSSGHPNTEAFF	TGTGCCAGCAGTTCGGGACACCCGAACACTGAAGCTTTCTTT
TRBV6-2/TRBV6-3	TRBJ2-7	.	many	CASSFTGQAFREQYF	TGTGCCAGCAGTTTTACCGGACAAGCCTTTAGGGAGCAGTACTTC
TRBV20-1	TRBJ2-7	TRBD1	many	CSASGQGAKLYEQYF	TGCAGTGCATCCGGACAGGGGGCAAAATTATACGAGCAGTACTTC
TRBV28	TRBJ1-5	.	many	CASSFVGRQSSNQPQHF	TGTGCCAGCAGTTTTGTCGGGAGGCAGTCCAGCAATCAGCCCCAGCATTTT
TRBV4-1	TRBJ2-5	.	.	CASSQDLRAAQYF	TGCGCCAGCAGCCAAGATCTCCGGGCGGCCCAGTACTTC
TRBV7-3	TRBJ1-1	.	many	CASSLTPRTDMNTEAFF	TGTGCCAGCAGCTTAACCCCCCGGACGGATATGAACACTGAAGCTTTCTTT
TRBV7-2	TRBJ2-7	.	many	CASSLVRLFAYEQYF	TGTGCCAGCAGCTTAGTTAGGCTATTTGCCTACGAGCAGTACTTC
TRBV28	TRBJ2-7	TRBD2	many	CASSLYLTGGTYEQYF	TGTGCCAGCAGTTTATACCTAACGGGGGGGACCTACGAGCAGTACTTC
TRBV6-1	TRBJ1-1	.	many	CASSRGREAFF	TGTGCCAGCAGCCGGGGGAGGGAAGCTTTCTTT
TRBV12-3/TRBV12-4	TRBJ2-5	.	many	CASSLDSRVGTQYF	TGTGCCAGCAGCCTGGACAGCCGAGTGGGGACCCAGTACTTC
TRBV7-3	TRBJ1-6	.	many	CASSSRQTGSPLHF	TGTGCCAGCAGCTCCCGACAGACGGGATCACCCCTCCACTTT
TRBV20-1	TRBJ2-5	.	many	CSAPPSSVGETQYF	TGCAGTGCCCCTCCATCTTCGGTGGGGGAGACCCAGTACTTC